Reported below is one T cell receptor (beta chain). Its antigen is still unknown. The same CDR3 is also encoded by other DNA sequences in this sample. This entry comes from a study of T cell responses to AZD1222 COVID-19 vaccine. Profiled with immunoSEQ multiplex PCR; TCRdb holds only in-frame clones, not every one. The sample includes about 160,000 clones, around 95% of them seen just once. This CDR3 contains 14 residues. The V and J ends lost 2 bases and 3 bases, in that order; junction bases with no gene match: 1. Germline values: CDR1 SGHRS, CDR2 YFSETQ. Regarding the study as a whole: Most donors were white British and more were female, and clonal diversity was possibly underestimated. Seropositivity was recorded at baseline in only 6 or 7 AZD1222 recipients.

This sample comprised peripheral blood, obtained on day 0 of AZD1222 vaccination. The sequence derives from an adult in good health. V usage is TRBV5-1 and J usage is TRBJ2-3; TRBD1 agrees at 9 bases. CDR3 region: CASSFGQGTDTQYF. In nucleotides, the CDR3 is TGCGCCAGCAGCTTCGGACAGGGGACAGATACGCAGTATTTT.